These 20 T cell receptor beta chains were all obtained from the same sample, sequenced in a study of T cells in Graves' hyperthyroidism and ophthalmopathy. TCR beta CDR3 sequences were amplified from RNA transcripts. The HTBI primer set served for first-round RT-PCR of the TCR CDR3. Each CDR3 protein gets one entry after TCRdb re-called the multiplex PCR reads with MiXCR. Among under 350,000 distinct CDR3 sequences, roughly 21% were seen once, and the ten largest hold 50%. What was sequenced was blood. The receptor set was obtained from a woman in her 50s with Graves' hyperthyroidism.

This clonotype was detected many times. The chain combines TRBV10-3 with TRBJ2-2; 10 bases are a match to TRBD2. The CDR3 spans 14 residues. From germline, CDR1 is ENHRY and CDR2 SYGVKD. The V segment lost 3 bases and the J segment 6 bases; nucleotides outside the gene matches: 1. CDR3 bases: TGTGCCATCAGTGACCTAGCGGGAGCCGGGGAGCTGTTTTTT. Translating it yields CAISDLAGAGELFF.

The rearrangement uses TRBV27 and TRBJ2-1, with no clear D. V gave up 6 bases and J gave up 1 base, with 7 bases separating them. CDR3 length: 13 amino acids. CDR1 and CDR2 (germline): MNHEY, SMNVEV (reference sequence). CDR3 in amino acids: CASSSFSYNEQFF. CDR3 nucleotides: TGTGCCAGCAGCAGCTTTTCCTACAATGAGCAGTTCTTC.

About this clonotype: Being one base from a much bigger clone, this may be a read error. The V gene is TRBV5-4, the J gene TRBJ1-2, with no clear D. The ends were cut back, 0 bases at V and 8 bases at J, with 11 bases in the middle. Germline CDR1 reads SGHNT; CDR2 reads YYREEE (reference sequence). This CDR3 spans 13 amino acids. Here the CDR3 reads CASSLAGSRGYTF. CDR3 nucleotides: TGTGCCAGCAGCTTGGCCGGGTCTCGGGGCTACACCTTC.

Many counts were recorded for this clonotype. The chain uses TRBV28 and TRBJ2-3; TRBD2 matches 10 bases. Germline V CDR1 and CDR2: MDHEN, SYDVKM. The CDR3 consists of 16 residues. J lost 2 bases, V lost 5 bases, and 7 bases had no gene match. CDR3 DNA sequence: TGTGCCAGCAGTATGACTAGCGGGCTCTTCACAGATACGCAGTATTTT. This gives the protein CASSMTSGLFTDTQYF.

The chain joins TRBV11-2 to TRBJ2-5, with a tentative D call TRBD1 (7 bases). CDR1 SGHAT and CDR2 FQNNGV come from the germline V gene. The V and J ends lost 5 bases and 4 bases respectively, with 14 bases between them. This CDR3 has 14 residues. The CDR3 reads CASSRTGEAETQYF. The CDR3 bases are TGTGCCAGCAGCCGTACAGGGGAGGCAGAGACCCAGTACTTC. Complete variable domain (other parts from reference TRBV11-2 and TRBJ2-5): EAGVAQSPRYKIIEKRQSVAFWCNPISGHATLYWYQQILGQGPKLLIQFQNNGVVDDSQLPKDRFSAERLKGVDSTLKIQPAKLEDSAVYLCASSRTGEAETQYFGPGTRLLVL.

This clonotype was seen once. The junction shows a germline mismatch at one end, possibly a read error. DNA for the CDR3: TGTGCTAGCAGCCCCGGGACTAGGAGCTCCTACAATGAGCAGTTCTTC. Translating gives CASSPGTRSSYNEQFF. The genes are TRBV7-7 and TRBJ2-1, with 8 bases fitting TRBD2. The CDR3 loop spans 16 amino acids. Germline V CDR1 and CDR2: SSHAT, FNYEAQ (reference sequence).

This clonotype was seen ten or more times. For the CDR3, the DNA is TGTGCCAGCAGTTTATATCAGGGGGCTAGCACAGATACGCAGTATTTT. It is translated as CASSLYQGASTDTQYF. The rearrangement links TRBV27 to TRBJ2-3, with 8 bases lining up with TRBD1. Germline V gene data show CDR1 as MNHEY and CDR2 as SMNVEV (reference sequence). This CDR3 is 16 amino acids long. V was pared by 1 base and J by 0 bases, with 3 bases of the junction left unmatched.

This clonotype was counted many times. The V gene is TRBV7-2, the J gene TRBJ2-5; TRBD2 agrees at 11 bases. The germline V gene encodes CDR1 SGHTA and CDR2 FQGNSA. V trimming: 4 bases; J trimming: 1 base; junction bases outside the gene matches: 14. The CDR3 contains 19 residues. The DNA for the CDR3 is TGTGCCAGCAGCTCCAGTTGGCTAGCGGGGGGCGCGGGCCAAGAGACCCAGTACTTC. Amino acids: CASSSSWLAGGAGQETQYF.

This clonotype has a count of ten or more. The chain is built from TRBV7-9 and TRBJ1-3; the D gene is possibly TRBD1 (6 bases). Germline V gives CDR1 SEHNR, CDR2 FQNEAQ (reference sequence). The V end lost 5 bases, the J end lost 4 bases, and 12 bases lay between the germline ends. The CDR3 is 14 amino acids. The CDR3 is CASSHRERGNTIYF. CDR3 in DNA: TGTGCCAGCAGCCACAGGGAAAGGGGAAACACCATATATTTT.

This clonotype was counted ten times or more. CDR3 loop: CASSQGPDRGSYNEQFF. In DNA form, the CDR3 reads TGCGCCAGCAGCCAAGGCCCCGACAGGGGGTCCTACAATGAGCAGTTCTTC. This chain connects TRBV4-1 to TRBJ2-1; 9 bases agree with TRBD1. Losses at the gene ends were 1 base for V and 1 base for J; bases not matched to a gene: 5. CDR1 MGHRA and CDR2 YSYEKL come from the germline V gene. This CDR3 has 17 residues.

The rearrangement joins TRBV11-3 to TRBJ2-1, with D possibly TRBD2 on 5 matching bases. The CDR3 length is 14 residues. The V gene lost 5 bases and the J gene lost 5 bases, with 13 bases spanning the gap. Germline lookup yields CDR1 SGHNT and CDR2 YENEEA. This chain's CDR3 is CASSRAPRDNEQFF. CDR3 bases: TGTGCCAGCAGCCGGGCACCGAGGGACAATGAGCAGTTCTTC. Combining the CDR3 with reference TRBV11-3 and TRBJ2-1 gives the whole variable domain EAGVVQSPRYKIIEKKQPVAFWCNPISGHNTLYWYLQNLGQGPELLIRYENEEAVDDSQLPKDRFSAERLKGVDSTLKIQPAELGDSAVYLCASSRAPRDNEQFFGPGTRLTVL.

The J gene is TRBJ1-1, the V gene TRBV4-1, with D unresolved. Germline CDR1 reads MGHRA; CDR2 reads YSYEKL. V lost 3 bases, J lost 0 bases, and 11 bases lay in between. The CDR3 totals 15 residues. This CDR3 is CASSQFSGMNTEAFF. In nucleotides, the CDR3 is TGCGCCAGCAGCCAGTTTAGTGGGATGAACACTGAAGCTTTCTTT.

The V and J genes are TRBV29-1 and TRBJ2-6; D gene unclear. The CDR3 totals 12 residues. V was shortened by 3 bases and J by 4 bases, with 4 bases between the two germline ends. Germline lookup yields CDR1 SQVTM and CDR2 ANQGSEA. This chain's CDR3 is CSVDTGANVLTF. The DNA for the CDR3 is TGCAGCGTTGATACCGGGGCCAACGTCCTGACTTTC.

The chain couples TRBV5-6 to TRBJ1-6, with D possibly being TRBD1 (6 bases). This CDR3 spans 17 amino acids. Trimming removed 1 base at V and 6 bases at J, with 17 bases between. The germline V gene encodes CDR1 SGHDT and CDR2 YYEEEE. The CDR3 loop is CASSLLHLTGPNSPLHF. The CDR3 bases are TGTGCCAGCAGCTTGTTGCACCTGACAGGACCTAATTCACCCCTCCACTTT.

At least ten counts were recorded for this clonotype. This chain uses TRBV6-1 with TRBJ1-3; no clear D gene. Germline V gene lookup returns CDR1 MNHNS and CDR2 SASEGT. CDR3 length: 15 amino acids. Trimming removed 6 bases at V and 2 bases at J, with 14 bases between. CDR3 DNA: TGTGCCAGCAGCCAGTGGGCCGTAGCTGGAAACACCATATATTTT. This gives the protein CASSQWAVAGNTIYF.

This clonotype was observed at least ten times. The V call is TRBV6-1, the J call TRBJ2-3; D gene uncertain. Germline values: CDR1 MNHNS, CDR2 SASEGT. V lost 6 bases to trimming and J lost 4 bases, with 17 bases between them. This CDR3 has 15 amino acids. CDR3 DNA sequence: TGTGCCAGCAGCAACAGAAATATTTTAGCAGATACGCAGTATTTT. Its translation: CASSNRNILADTQYF.

This clonotype was counted between two and nine times. The chain recombines TRBV3-1 with TRBJ2-6; unclear D gene. CDR1 is LGHDT and CDR2 is YNNKEL in the germline V gene (reference sequence). With 1 base removed from V and 2 bases from J, the gap between germline ends came to 6 bases. This CDR3 has 15 residues. CDR3 residues: CASSQVQAGANVLTF. Written as DNA, the CDR3 is TGTGCCAGCAGCCAAGTGCAAGCTGGGGCCAACGTCCTGACTTTC.

The CDR3, as DNA: TGTGCCAGCAGTTCTAGGGTAGGGGAGCAGTACTTC. This codes for CASSSRVGEQYF. The V and J genes are TRBV27 and TRBJ2-7; D unresolved. Germline assignment: CDR1 MNHEY and CDR2 SMNVEV (reference sequence). V was clipped by 4 bases and J by 7 bases, with 11 bases between them. The CDR3 length is 12 residues.

This clonotype showed up many times. This chain joins TRBV30 and TRBJ1-2; 7 bases are shared with TRBD1. There are 16 residues in the CDR3. J gave up 4 bases and V 5 bases, and 16 bases lay outside the gene matches. Germline CDR1 GTSNPN, CDR2 SVGIG (reference sequence). The CDR3 here is CAWSGTVGMLSYGYTF. The CDR3 DNA reads as TGTGCCTGGTCCGGGACAGTCGGTATGCTTAGCTATGGCTACACCTTC.

Ten or more counts support this clonotype. The chain is built from TRBV2 and TRBJ2-5; possible D gene TRBD2, 5 bases. CDR1 and CDR2 (germline): SNHLY, FYNNEI. V lost 7 bases and J 1 base, leaving 13 bases between the germline ends. The CDR3 length is 14 residues. CDR3 loop: CASNDIAIQETQYF. CDR3 nucleotides: TGTGCCAGCAACGATATAGCGATCCAAGAGACCCAGTACTTC.